The 22 T cell receptor beta chains given below trace back to one sample, sequenced in a study of T cell changes during pregnancy in multiple sclerosis. TCRdb's copy holds only in-frame clones and misses some; the assay was immunoSEQ multiplex PCR. Here the sample spans roughly 84,000 clones, just over 90% being singletons. This specimen consisted of peripheral blood, obtained in the third trimester of pregnancy. All receptors come from a female donor in good health, enrolled as a control in a pregnancy study.

The V call is TRBV6-1, the J call TRBJ2-7, with D possibly TRBD1 on 7 matching bases. Germline CDR1 reads MNHNS; CDR2 reads SASEGT. With 4 bases removed from V and 5 bases from J, the gap between germline ends came to 12 bases. The CDR3 totals 13 residues. The CDR3 is CASSGIRGDEQYF. The CDR3 DNA reads as TGTGCCAGCAGTGGAATCAGGGGGGACGAGCAGTACTTC.

The rearrangement uses TRBV5-1 and TRBJ1-3; no reliable D call. Germline V gene sequence: CDR1 SGHRS, CDR2 YFSETQ. V lost 1 base, J lost 0 bases, and 14 bases lay in between. The CDR3 consists of 17 residues. Here the CDR3 reads CASSLSLQASSGNTIYF. CDR3 bases: TGCGCCAGCAGCTTGTCTCTGCAGGCCTCCTCTGGAAACACCATATATTTT.

The genes are TRBV4-2 and TRBJ1-5; 7 nucleotides agree with TRBD1. V was pared by 3 bases and J by 7 bases, with 6 bases of the junction left unmatched. CDR3 length: 14 residues. Germline lookup yields CDR1 LGHNA and CDR2 YNFKEQ. CDR3 protein: CASSQDRIGQPQHF. The CDR3 coding sequence is TGTGCCAGCAGCCAGGACAGGATCGGACAGCCCCAGCATTTT.

The chain uses TRBV19 and TRBJ2-3; 11 bases fit TRBD2. From germline, CDR1 is LNHDA and CDR2 SQIVND (reference sequence). The CDR3 is made up of 16 amino acids. After removal of 5 bases from V and 3 bases from J, the junction contained 7 bases not matched to a gene. CDR3 loop: CASSLRLAGKTDTQYF. In nucleotides, the CDR3 is TGTGCCAGTAGTTTGCGACTAGCGGGAAAAACAGATACGCAGTATTTT.

This chain links TRBV29-1 with TRBJ2-1; no reliable D call. This CDR3 spans 14 amino acids. Between the trimmed V and J ends, which lost 4 bases and 4 bases, there was a span of 14 bases. CDR1 is SQVTM, CDR2 ANQGSEA, per germline. This chain's CDR3 is CSVADSYKYNEQFF. DNA for the CDR3: TGCAGCGTTGCAGACTCGTACAAATACAATGAGCAGTTCTTC.

The chain uses TRBV15 and TRBJ2-3, with TRBD2 matching 7 bases. J lost 1 base, V lost 5 bases, and 9 bases had no gene match. The CDR3 extends over 16 amino acids. Germline CDR1 and CDR2: LNHNV and YYDKDF (reference sequence). The CDR3 nucleotides read TGTGCCACCAGCGAACCTGAGCGGGAAGGCACAGATACGCAGTATTTT. Its protein is CATSEPEREGTDTQYF.

The chain recombines TRBV7-9 with TRBJ2-7, with 11 positions matching TRBD2. CDR3 length: 16 amino acids. Germline CDR1 is SEHNR and CDR2 is FQNEAQ (reference sequence). V lost 5 bases and J lost 3; bases outside the gene matches: 9. This CDR3 reads CASSNTKGTSGYEQYF. CDR3 DNA sequence: TGTGCCAGCAGCAACACCAAGGGGACTAGCGGCTACGAGCAGTACTTC.

The gene calls are TRBV7-8 and TRBJ2-5; 9 bases line up with TRBD2. From germline, CDR1 is SGHVS and CDR2 FQNEAQ. This CDR3 contains 17 residues. V gave up 5 bases and J gave up 1 base; unmatched junction bases: 11. The CDR3 region is CASSVTLAGAAQETQYF. CDR3 in DNA: TGTGCCAGCAGCGTAACCTTAGCGGGGGCTGCCCAAGAGACCCAGTACTTC.

This chain connects TRBV7-2 to TRBJ2-1; 7 nucleotides agree with TRBD2. Germline-derived CDR1 and CDR2 are SGHTA and FQGNSA. The CDR3 runs 16 residues. V shed 2 bases, J shed 8 bases, and the junction held 12 bases outside the gene matches. CDR3 amino acids: CASSLTGTTSTYEQFF. The CDR3 DNA is TGTGCCAGCAGCTTAACCGGGACTACGAGCACCTATGAGCAGTTCTTC.

The chain couples TRBV29-1 to TRBJ1-1; D possibly corresponds to TRBD1 (6 bases). Germline lookup yields CDR1 SQVTM and CDR2 ANQGSEA. V lost 7 bases and J 4 bases, leaving 16 bases between the germline ends. The CDR3 runs 13 residues. CDR3 protein: CSGNPKQGTEAFF. The CDR3 DNA is TGCAGCGGGAACCCTAAACAGGGCACTGAAGCTTTCTTT.

CDR3 residues: CASSFFAGLTDTQYF. CDR3 nucleotide sequence: TGTGCCAGCAGTTTTTTCGCGGGGCTCACAGATACGCAGTATTTT. The chain uses TRBV27 and TRBJ2-3, with D tentatively TRBD2 (6 bases). Trimming stripped 3 bases from V and 2 bases from J, with 12 bases between. Germline V gene sequence: CDR1 MNHEY, CDR2 SMNVEV (reference sequence). The CDR3 is 15 residues long.

The chain couples TRBV18 to TRBJ2-7; 10 bases line up with TRBD2. Germline-derived CDR1 and CDR2 are KGHSH and LQKENI. This CDR3 region has 14 residues. V shed 4 bases and J 7 bases; nucleotides not matched to a gene: 7. The CDR3: CASSRLAGVEEQYF. The CDR3 DNA sequence: TGTGCCAGCTCACGCCTAGCGGGAGTGGAGGAGCAGTACTTC.

This clone showed up just once. The chain recombines TRBV18 with TRBJ2-2, with 13 bases aligning to TRBD2. V trimming: 5 bases; J trimming: 5 bases; junction bases outside the gene matches: 8. CDR3 length equals 17 residues. Germline CDR1 reads KGHSH; CDR2 reads LQKENI. CDR3 sequence (DNA): TGTGCCAGCTCATCAACTAGCGGGAGGGCCGATACCGGGGAGCTGTTTTTT. Encoded protein: CASSSTSGRADTGELFF. Supplemented by reference TRBV18 and TRBJ2-2, the full variable domain reads NAGVMQNPRHLVRRRGQEARLRCSPMKGHSHVYWYRQLPEEGLKFMVYLQKENIIDESGMPKERFSAEFPKEGPSILRIQQVVRGDSAAYFCASSSTSGRADTGELFFGEGSRLTVL.

A single count supports this clone. This sequence joins TRBV7-9 and TRBJ1-5, with D uncertain. V lost 8 bases, J lost 4 bases, and 15 bases lay in between. Germline V gene data show CDR1 as SEHNR and CDR2 as FQNEAQ (reference sequence). The CDR3 covers 14 residues. The CDR3 is CASRGSSANQPQHF. The CDR3 DNA follows: TGTGCCAGCCGCGGTTCTTCTGCTAATCAGCCCCAGCATTTT.

The genes are TRBV5-6 and TRBJ2-3; the D gene is possibly TRBD2 (6 bases). This CDR3 is 16 amino acids long. V lost 4 bases and J 0 bases, leaving 15 bases between the germline ends. Germline CDR1 reads SGHDT; CDR2 reads YYEEEE. The DNA of the CDR3 is TGTGCCAGCAGCGGGGGGACGAGACCCAGCACAGATACGCAGTATTTT. Translated: CASSGGTRPSTDTQYF.

The chain couples TRBV6-5 to TRBJ2-7; no firm D call. The V gene lost 0 bases and the J gene lost 5 bases, with 5 bases spanning the gap. Germline V lookup: CDR1 MNHEY, CDR2 SVGAGI. CDR3 length: 12 amino acids. CDR3 DNA sequence: TGTGCCAGCAGTTACTCCCGTAACGAGCAGTACTTC. Amino acids: CASSYSRNEQYF.

The V gene is TRBV5-1, the J gene TRBJ2-7; tentatively, D is TRBD1 (5 bases). Trimming stripped 0 bases from V and 6 bases from J, with 10 bases between. CDR3 size: 13 residues. Germline-derived CDR1 and CDR2 are SGHRS and YFSETQ. CDR3 DNA: TGCGCCAGCAGCTTGGACAGGTCGCGCGAGCAGTACTTC. Amino acid sequence: CASSLDRSREQYF.

This clone was detected once. The rearrangement joins TRBV27 to TRBJ2-1; the D gene is possibly TRBD2 (6 bases). V lost 6 bases and J 4 bases, leaving 13 bases between the germline ends. CDR1 MNHEY and CDR2 SMNVEV come from the germline V gene (reference sequence). This CDR3 spans 14 amino acids. This CDR3 reads CASRVAEKYNEQFF. CDR3 nucleotides: TGTGCCAGCAGGGTAGCGGAAAAGTACAATGAGCAGTTCTTC.

This chain uses TRBV5-4 with TRBJ1-3; D is unclear. V lost 1 base to trimming and J lost 1 base, with 6 bases between them. The germline V gene has CDR1 SGHNT and CDR2 YYREEE (reference sequence). This CDR3 region has 14 residues. CDR3 sequence (DNA): TGTGCCAGCAGCTTGCAAGCTTCTGGAAACACCATATATTTT. This codes for CASSLQASGNTIYF.

The rearrangement joins TRBV4-2 to TRBJ2-5, with 8 bases fitting TRBD1. The length of the CDR3 is 14 residues. V lost 1 base and J lost 5; bases outside the gene matches: 3. Germline values: CDR1 LGHNA, CDR2 YNFKEQ. DNA for the CDR3: TGTGCCAGCAGCCAAGTGTGGGACAGGGAGACCCAGTACTTC. Protein product: CASSQVWDRETQYF.

The chain couples TRBV5-1 to TRBJ2-2; TRBD1 agrees at 10 bases. CDR1 is SGHRS, CDR2 YFSETQ, per germline. Losses at the gene ends were 3 bases for V and 6 bases for J; bases not matched to a gene: 5. The CDR3 consists of 15 residues. This CDR3 reads CASSYRDRGAGELFF. The CDR3 DNA follows: TGCGCCAGCAGCTACCGGGACAGGGGCGCCGGGGAGCTGTTTTTT.

The chain uses TRBV4-1 and TRBJ1-2; 7 bases map to TRBD1. After removal of 3 bases from V and 6 bases from J, the junction contained 16 bases not matched to a gene. The germline V gene has CDR1 MGHRA and CDR2 YSYEKL. This CDR3 region has 17 residues. The CDR3 bases are TGCGCCAGCAGCCACCCCGCCCTCGAGGGGGCGCAGAATGGCTACACCTTC. This translates into CASSHPALEGAQNGYTF.